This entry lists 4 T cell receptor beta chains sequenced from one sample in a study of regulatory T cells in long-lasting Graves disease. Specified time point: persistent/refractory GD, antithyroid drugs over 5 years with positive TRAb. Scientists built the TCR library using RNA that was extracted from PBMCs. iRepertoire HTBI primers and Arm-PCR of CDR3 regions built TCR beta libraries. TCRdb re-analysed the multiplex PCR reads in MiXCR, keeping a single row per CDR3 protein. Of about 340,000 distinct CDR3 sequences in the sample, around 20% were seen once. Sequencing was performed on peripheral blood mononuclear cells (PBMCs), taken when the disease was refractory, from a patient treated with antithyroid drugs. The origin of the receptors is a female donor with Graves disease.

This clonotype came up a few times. CDR3 protein: CASSARGAGELFF. CDR3 DNA sequence: TGTGCCAGCAGCGCGAGGGGGGCCGGGGAGCTGTTTTTT. The chain joins TRBV9 to TRBJ2-2, with D tentatively TRBD1 or TRBD2 (6 bases each). Per germline, CDR1 SGDLS and CDR2 YYNGEE. With 3 bases removed from V and 6 bases from J, the gap between germline ends came to 9 bases. This CDR3 contains 13 residues. Variable domain in full (rest from reference TRBV9 and TRBJ2-2): DSGVTQTPKHLITATGQRVTLRCSPRSGDLSVYWYQQSLDQGLQFLIQYYNGEERAKGNILERFSAQQFPDLHSELNLSSLELGDSALYFCASSARGAGELFFGEGSRLTVL.

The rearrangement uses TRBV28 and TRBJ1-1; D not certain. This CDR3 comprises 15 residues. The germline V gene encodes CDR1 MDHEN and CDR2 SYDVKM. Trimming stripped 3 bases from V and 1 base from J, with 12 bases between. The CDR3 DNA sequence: TGTGCCAGCAGTTTCTTTGGGCGGGGGAACACTGAAGCTTTCTTT. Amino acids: CASSFFGRGNTEAFF.

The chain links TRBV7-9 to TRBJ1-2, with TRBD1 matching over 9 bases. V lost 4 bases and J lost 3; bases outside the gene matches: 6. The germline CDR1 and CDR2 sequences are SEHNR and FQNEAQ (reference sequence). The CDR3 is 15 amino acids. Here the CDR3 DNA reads TGTGCCAGCAGCTCAGAGGGACAGGGTCACTATGGCTACACCTTC. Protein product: CASSSEGQGHYGYTF.

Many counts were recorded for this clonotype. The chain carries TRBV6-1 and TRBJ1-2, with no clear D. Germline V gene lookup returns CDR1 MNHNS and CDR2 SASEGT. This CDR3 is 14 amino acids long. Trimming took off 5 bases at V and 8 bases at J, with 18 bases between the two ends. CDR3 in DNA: TGTGCCAGCAGTCCACTTGAGGGAATGTGGGGCTACACCTTC. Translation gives CASSPLEGMWGYTF.